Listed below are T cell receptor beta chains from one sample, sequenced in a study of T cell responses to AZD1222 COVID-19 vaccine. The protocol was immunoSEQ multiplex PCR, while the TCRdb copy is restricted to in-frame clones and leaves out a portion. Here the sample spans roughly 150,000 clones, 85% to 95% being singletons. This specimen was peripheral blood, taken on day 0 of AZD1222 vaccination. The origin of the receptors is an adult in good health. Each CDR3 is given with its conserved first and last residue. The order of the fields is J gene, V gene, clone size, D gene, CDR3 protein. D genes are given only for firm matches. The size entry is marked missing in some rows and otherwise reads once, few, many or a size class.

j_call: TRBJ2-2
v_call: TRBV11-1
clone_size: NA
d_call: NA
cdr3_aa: CASSFANTGELFF

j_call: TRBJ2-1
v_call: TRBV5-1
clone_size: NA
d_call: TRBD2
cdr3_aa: CASSTQRGGADEQFF

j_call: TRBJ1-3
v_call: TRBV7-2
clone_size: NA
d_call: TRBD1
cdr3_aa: CASSLGTGLLSGNTIYF

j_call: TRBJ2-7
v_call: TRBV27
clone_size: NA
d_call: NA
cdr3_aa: CASSRNLGQVYEQYF

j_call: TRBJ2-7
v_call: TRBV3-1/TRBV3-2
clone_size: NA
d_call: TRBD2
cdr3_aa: CASSPRTSGLLEQYF

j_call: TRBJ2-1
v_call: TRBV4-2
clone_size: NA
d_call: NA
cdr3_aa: CASSQDRRGSYNEQFF

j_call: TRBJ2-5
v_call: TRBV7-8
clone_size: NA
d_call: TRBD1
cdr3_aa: CASSLGDRDWVSQYF

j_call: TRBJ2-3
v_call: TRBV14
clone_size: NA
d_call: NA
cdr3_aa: CASSQLRGDTQYF

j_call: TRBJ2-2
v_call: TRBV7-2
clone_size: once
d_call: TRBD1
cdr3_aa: CASSPGTENTGELFF

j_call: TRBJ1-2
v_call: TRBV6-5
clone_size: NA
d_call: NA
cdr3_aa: CASSYSRGSSNYGYTF

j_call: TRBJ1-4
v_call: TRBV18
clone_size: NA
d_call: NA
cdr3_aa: CASPSKRGPANEKLFF

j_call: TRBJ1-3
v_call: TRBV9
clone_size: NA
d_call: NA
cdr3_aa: CASSPLSLSGNTIYF

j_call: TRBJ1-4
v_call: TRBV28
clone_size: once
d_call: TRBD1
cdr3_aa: CASRPTGGLEKLFF

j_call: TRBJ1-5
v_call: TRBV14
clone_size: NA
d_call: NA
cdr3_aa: CASTIAGTRQPQHF

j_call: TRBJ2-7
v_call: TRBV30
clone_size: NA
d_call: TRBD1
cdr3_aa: CAWSPGTGGEQYF

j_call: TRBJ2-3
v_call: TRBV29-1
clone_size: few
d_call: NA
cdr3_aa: CSAKEDTQYF

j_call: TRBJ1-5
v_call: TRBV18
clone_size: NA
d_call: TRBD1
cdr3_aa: CASSGTGENQPQHF

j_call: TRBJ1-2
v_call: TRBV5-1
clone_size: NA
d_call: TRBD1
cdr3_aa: CASRRDRGLPNYGYTF

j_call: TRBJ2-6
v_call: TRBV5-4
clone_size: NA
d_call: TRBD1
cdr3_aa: CASSPGTGLSGANVLTF

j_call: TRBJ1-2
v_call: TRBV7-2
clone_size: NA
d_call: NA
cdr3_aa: CASSSRPDVGSYGYTF

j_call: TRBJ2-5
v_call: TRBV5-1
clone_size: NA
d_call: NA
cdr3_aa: CASSFRAFQETQYF

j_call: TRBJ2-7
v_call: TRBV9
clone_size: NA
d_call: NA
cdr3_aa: CASSLDRDYEQYF

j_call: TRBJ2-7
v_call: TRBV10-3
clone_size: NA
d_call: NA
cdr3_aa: CAIHGGVFYEQYF

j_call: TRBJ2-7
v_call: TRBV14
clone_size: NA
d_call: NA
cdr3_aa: CASSQDRIEQYF

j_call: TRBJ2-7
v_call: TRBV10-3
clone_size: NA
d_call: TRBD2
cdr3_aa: CAISASGSRGEQYF

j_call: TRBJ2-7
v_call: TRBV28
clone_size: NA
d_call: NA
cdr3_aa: CASRYPGGAPYEQYF

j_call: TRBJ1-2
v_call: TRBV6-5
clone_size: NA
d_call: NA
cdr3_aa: CATEGGANYGYTF

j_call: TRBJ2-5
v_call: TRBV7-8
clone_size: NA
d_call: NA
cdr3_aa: CASSPGQETQYF

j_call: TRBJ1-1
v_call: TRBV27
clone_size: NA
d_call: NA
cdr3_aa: CATNGGEAFF

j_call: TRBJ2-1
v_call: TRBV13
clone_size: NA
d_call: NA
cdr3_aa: CASSPQAYNEQFF